The entry below gives a single T cell receptor beta chain sequence along with its context. Its antigen is unknown. The sample originates from a study of cytomegalovirus exposure and HLA in healthy donors. Findings and caveats of the study: Rare TCR sequences predominated, though certain public TCRs were found in many donors. The study carried out a later analysis of TCR beta sequences. It associated around 17,000 of them with specific HLA alleles at a false discovery rate of 0.05. An Asian-associated ancestry cluster reportedly showed fewer N-insertions than the approximately 600-donor mean in a later analysis.

Trimming stripped 2 bases from V and 8 bases from J, with 18 bases between. Germline values: CDR1 MNHNY, CDR2 SVGAGI (reference sequence). This CDR3 has 15 amino acids. In the PCR, 60 Vbeta and 13 Jbeta primers were used. TCRdb's copy holds only in-frame clones and misses some; the assay was immunoSEQ multiplex PCR. The sample contains about 200,000 clones, approximately 86% of which appear only once. The specimen was PBMCs. The sequence derives from a boy aged 2 to 10 in good health and CMV-seronegative. This chain connects TRBV6-6 to TRBJ1-1; D not resolved. CDR3 in amino acids: CASSYASGLREEAFF. The DNA for the CDR3 is TGTGCCAGCAGTTACGCGTCAGGTCTGAGGGAGGAAGCTTTCTTT.